This passage covers 27 T cell receptor beta chains from one sample sequenced in a study of blood T cell repertoires in COVID-19. Some clones are missing from TCRdb's copy, which holds only in-frame ones; the method was immunoSEQ multiplex PCR. Of roughly 200,000 clones in the sample, roughly 86% were seen once. Material: peripheral blood. Source of these receptors: a man younger than 35 with active or convalescent COVID-19.

Written as DNA, the CDR3 is TGTGCCAGTCAAAGACTAGCGGGGTACAATGAGCAGTTCTTC. This encodes CASQRLAGYNEQFF. The J gene is TRBJ2-1, the V gene TRBV14; TRBD2 matches at 11 bases. The V gene end was trimmed by 9 bases and the J gene end by 4 bases; junction bases not matched to a gene: 5. Germline lookup yields CDR1 SGHDN and CDR2 FVKESK. There are 14 residues in the CDR3.

The gene calls are TRBV5-1 and TRBJ2-5; D gene unclear. Trimming pared 0 bases from V and 1 base from J, leaving 13 bases between. Germline V CDR1 and CDR2: SGHRS, YFSETQ. The CDR3 loop spans 16 amino acids. DNA of the CDR3: TGCGCCAGCAGCTTGGCTCCCGCGGCGCCCCAAGAGACCCAGTACTTC. Amino acid sequence: CASSLAPAAPQETQYF. Full variable domain (rest looked up from reference TRBV5-1 and TRBJ2-5): KAGVTQTPRYLIKTRGQQVTLSCSPISGHRSVSWYQQTPGQGLQFLFEYFSETQRNKGNFPGRFSGRQFSNSRSEMNVSTLELGDSALYLCASSLAPAAPQETQYFGPGTRLLVL.

The V call is TRBV7-3, the J call TRBJ2-5; 8 nucleotides agree with TRBD2. The V gene end was trimmed by 2 bases and the J gene end by 2 bases; junction bases not matched to a gene: 1. Germline CDR1 is SGHTA and CDR2 is FQGTGA. The CDR3 extends over 14 amino acids. CDR3 bases: TGTGCCAGCAGCTTAGGCGGGGGGCAAGAGACCCAGTACTTC. Amino acid sequence: CASSLGGGQETQYF.

In its sample, this clone was seen a few times. The chain couples TRBV5-6 to TRBJ2-1; 7 nucleotides align to TRBD1. The CDR3 sequence is 15 residues long. Per the germline V gene, CDR1 is SGHDT and CDR2 is YYEEEE. With 3 bases clipped from V and 5 bases from J, the junction kept 8 bases outside the gene matches. CDR3 protein: CASSSGQRPNNEQFF. The CDR3 coding sequence is TGTGCCAGCAGCTCGGGACAGCGTCCCAACAATGAGCAGTTCTTC.

This chain joins TRBV7-2 and TRBJ1-1, with 8 bases fitting TRBD1. The CDR3 sequence is 14 residues long. V trimming: 3 bases; J trimming: 5 bases; junction bases outside the gene matches: 5. Germline assignment: CDR1 SGHTA and CDR2 FQGNSA. The CDR3 protein is CASSFGTGRTEAFF. The CDR3 DNA reads as TGTGCCAGCAGCTTCGGGACAGGTCGAACTGAAGCTTTCTTT.

The rearrangement joins TRBV19 to TRBJ1-5; D remains ambiguous. V lost 3 bases to trimming and J lost 0 bases, with 9 bases between them. CDR1 is LNHDA, CDR2 SQIVND, per germline (reference sequence). The CDR3 loop spans 15 amino acids. Written as DNA, the CDR3 is TGTGCCAGTAGTATTCGAGTTGATAGCAATCAGCCCCAGCATTTT. Amino acids: CASSIRVDSNQPQHF.

This chain uses TRBV19 with TRBJ1-1; D gene uncertain. The germline V gene encodes CDR1 LNHDA and CDR2 SQIVND (reference sequence). There are 13 residues in the CDR3. The V end lost 3 bases, the J end lost 6 bases, and 11 bases lay between the germline ends. CDR3 coding DNA: TGTGCCAGTAGTATTCGGGGAGCTCCTGAAGCTTTCTTT. Residues: CASSIRGAPEAFF.

The CDR3 DNA reads TGTGCCAGCGGGGTTCCGGGACAGGGTGTGAGAGAGCAGTTCTTC. Protein product: CASGVPGQGVREQFF. This sequence joins TRBV27 and TRBJ2-1; 9 bases are shared with TRBD1. This CDR3 is built from 15 residues. Germline trimming cut 8 bases from V and 10 bases from J; bases unmatched to any gene: 15. Germline V gene data show CDR1 as MNHEY and CDR2 as SMNVEV (reference sequence).

A word on this clone: Germline is not matched at one junction end, which may reflect a read error. The chain joins TRBV7-7 to TRBJ2-5; D is unclear. The CDR3 consists of 15 residues. The germline CDR1 and CDR2 sequences are SSHAT and FNYEAQ (reference sequence). CDR3 residues: CASSLNTRGLETQYF. The CDR3 nucleotides are TGTGCTAGCAGCTTAAATACGCGAGGTTTGGAGACCCAGTACTTC.

A single count supports this clone. The J gene is TRBJ2-2, the V gene TRBV5-1; 7 nucleotides align to TRBD1. There are 15 residues in the CDR3. CDR1 and CDR2 (germline): SGHRS, YFSETQ. V lost 2 bases and J lost 2; bases outside the gene matches: 3. The CDR3 loop reads CASSFGQANTGELFF. The CDR3 bases are TGCGCCAGCAGCTTCGGACAGGCTAACACCGGGGAGCTGTTTTTT.

The chain uses TRBV19 and TRBJ2-2; a weak D match, TRBD2 (5 bases). Germline V gene sequence: CDR1 LNHDA, CDR2 SQIVND (reference sequence). This CDR3 is built from 14 residues. The V end was cut by 5 bases, the J end by 5 bases, with 12 bases between. The CDR3 coding sequence is TGTGCCAGTAGTCCCCGCGGCGGGACCGGGGAGCTGTTTTTT. As protein: CASSPRGGTGELFF.

This chain links TRBV19 with TRBJ2-2; D not certain. V was clipped by 1 base and J by 3 bases, with 9 bases between them. Per the germline V gene, CDR1 is LNHDA and CDR2 is SQIVND (reference sequence). CDR3 length: 15 amino acids. DNA of the CDR3: TGTGCCAGTAGTATAGGTACTGATCACACCGGGGAGCTGTTTTTT. The encoded protein is CASSIGTDHTGELFF.

The chain is built from TRBV19 and TRBJ1-2; weak D call: TRBD1 (6 bases). V lost 7 bases and J lost 5, with 11 bases in between. Germline CDR1 reads LNHDA; CDR2 reads SQIVND (reference sequence). This CDR3 has 12 amino acids. CDR3 nucleotides: TGTGCCAGTACAAACCAGGGGTATGGCTACACCTTC. The encoded protein is CASTNQGYGYTF.

This clone came up once. This chain connects TRBV7-3 to TRBJ2-2, with D possibly being TRBD1 (6 bases). The V gene lost 2 bases and the J gene lost 0 bases, with 7 bases spanning the gap. The CDR3 is 15 amino acids. Germline lookup yields CDR1 SGHTA and CDR2 FQGTGA. The CDR3 region has the DNA TGTGCCAGCAGCTTAGACAGGCCGAACACCGGGGAGCTGTTTTTT. Amino acids: CASSLDRPNTGELFF.

J is TRBJ1-2 and V is TRBV7-2; D not certain. The CDR3 sequence is 16 residues long. Trimming pared 5 bases from V and 2 bases from J, leaving 18 bases between. Per the germline V gene, CDR1 is SGHTA and CDR2 is FQGNSA. The CDR3 here is CASSKGSAQSNYGYTF. CDR3 DNA sequence: TGTGCCAGCAGCAAAGGATCCGCACAGAGCAACTATGGCTACACCTTC.

This clone appeared a few times. The genes are TRBV2 and TRBJ2-7, with TRBD2 matching over 10 bases. The CDR3 runs 12 residues. The germline CDR1 and CDR2 sequences are SNHLY and FYNNEI. V gave up 8 bases and J gave up 6 bases; unmatched junction bases: 4. This CDR3 is CASGTSVREQYF. The CDR3 coding sequence is TGTGCCAGCGGGACTAGCGTTCGCGAGCAGTACTTC.

This clone showed up just a few times. V and J are TRBV25-1 and TRBJ1-2, with D unresolved. CDR1 is MGHDK, CDR2 SYGVNS, per germline. The CDR3 length is 13 residues. V was shortened by 3 bases and J by 6 bases, with 11 bases between the two germline ends. The chain's CDR3 is CASSERYSDGYTF. CDR3 bases: TGTGCCAGCAGTGAGAGGTATTCGGATGGCTACACCTTC.

The genes are TRBV5-6 and TRBJ2-3; 8 nucleotides match TRBD2. The CDR3 is 15 amino acids. V lost 7 bases and J lost 0; bases outside the gene matches: 7. Germline CDR1 is SGHDT and CDR2 is YYEEEE. The CDR3 loop is CASGRPSGSTDTQYF. In nucleotides, the CDR3 is TGTGCCAGCGGCCGCCCTAGCGGGAGCACAGATACGCAGTATTTT.

The V and J genes are TRBV28 and TRBJ1-2; 8 bases map to TRBD1. Germline V lookup: CDR1 MDHEN, CDR2 SYDVKM. With V trimmed by 2 bases and J by 9 bases, 11 bases remained unmatched. This CDR3 region has 15 residues. The CDR3 DNA follows: TGTGCCAGCAGTTTAGACCCTTCCAGGGGGCCTCGCTACACCTTC. This translates into CASSLDPSRGPRYTF.

The chain employs TRBV3-1 (or the pseudogene TRBV3-2) and TRBJ1-4, with 7 nucleotides matching TRBD1. This CDR3 comprises 16 residues. Germline values: CDR1 LGHDT, CDR2 YNNKEL (reference sequence). V was clipped by 1 base and J by 7 bases; unmatched bases: 9. CDR3: CASSQGLDRVGEKLFF. The CDR3 DNA reads as TGTGCCAGCAGCCAAGGATTAGACAGGGTGGGTGAAAAACTGTTTTTT.

The genes are TRBV11-2 and TRBJ1-5; D is unresolved. Germline CDR1 reads SGHAT; CDR2 reads FQNNGV. Between the trimmed V and J ends, which lost 3 bases and 7 bases, there was a span of 10 bases. The CDR3 sequence is 13 residues long. CDR3 sequence: CASSLRVGQPQHF. The DNA for the CDR3 is TGTGCCAGCAGCTTGAGGGTTGGACAGCCCCAGCATTTT. Full variable domain (remainder filled in from reference TRBV11-2 and TRBJ1-5): EAGVAQSPRYKIIEKRQSVAFWCNPISGHATLYWYQQILGQGPKLLIQFQNNGVVDDSQLPKDRFSAERLKGVDSTLKIQPAKLEDSAVYLCASSLRVGQPQHFGDGTRLSIL.

V usage is TRBV9 and J usage is TRBJ1-3; a possible D gene is TRBD1 (5 bases). The CDR3 consists of 16 residues. In germline, CDR1 is SGDLS, CDR2 YYNGEE. Deletions cut 0 bases from V and 3 bases from J, with 13 bases between. The CDR3 loop is CASSVDSGLGGNTIYF. The DNA for the CDR3 is TGTGCCAGCAGCGTAGATTCGGGACTGGGTGGAAACACCATATATTTT.

This CDR3 is CASSSEGSPLHF. For the CDR3, the DNA is TGTGCCAGCAGCTCCGAGGGTTCACCCCTCCACTTT. V usage is TRBV13 and J usage is TRBJ1-6; D is undetermined. The V gene lost 4 bases and the J gene lost 9 bases, with 7 bases spanning the gap. This CDR3 contains 12 residues. CDR1 is PRHDT and CDR2 is FYEKMQ in the germline V gene (reference sequence).

This clone was recorded once. CDR3 amino acids: CATSDPDSYGYTF. DNA for the CDR3: TGTGCCACCAGTGACCCGGACAGCTATGGCTACACCTTC. The rearrangement uses TRBV24-1 and TRBJ1-2; tentatively, D is TRBD1 (6 bases). The V gene lost 4 bases and the J gene lost 4 bases, with 9 bases spanning the gap. The length of the CDR3 is 13 residues. Germline assignment: CDR1 KGHDR and CDR2 SFDVKD.

This sequence joins TRBV19 and TRBJ1-5, with 7 bases aligning to TRBD1. The CDR3 is 14 amino acids. The trim removed 8 bases at V and 12 bases at J, leaving 16 bases unmatched. The germline V gene has CDR1 LNHDA and CDR2 SQIVND (reference sequence). CDR3 sequence reads: CASGGITGAQGQHF. Written as DNA, the CDR3 is TGTGCCAGTGGCGGGATAACAGGGGCCCAGGGCCAGCATTTT.

V and J are TRBV30 and TRBJ2-7; TRBD2 matches 11 bases. The germline CDR1 and CDR2 sequences are GTSNPN and SVGIG (reference sequence). Unmatched junction bases numbered 13, after V lost 0 bases and J lost 3 bases. This CDR3 region has 18 residues. This chain's CDR3 is CAWSVSSTSGGLYYEQYF. The CDR3 DNA follows: TGTGCCTGGAGTGTATCTTCAACTAGCGGGGGCCTTTACTACGAGCAGTACTTC.

The chain combines TRBV3-1 (or the pseudogene TRBV3-2) with TRBJ2-3, with TRBD2 matching over 12 bases. The CDR3 runs to 14 residues. V lost 5 bases and J lost 6; bases outside the gene matches: 3. Germline V gene sequence: CDR1 LGHDT, CDR2 YNNKEL (reference sequence). The CDR3, as DNA: TGTGCCAGCAGCACTAGCGGGGGGCAGGATACGCAGTATTTT. Amino acids: CASSTSGGQDTQYF.